These 15 T cell receptor beta chains were all obtained from the same sample, sequenced in a study of identical twins. TCRdb independently ran MiXCR on the 5' RACE reads; one entry per CDR3 protein. The sample lists 250,000 or so distinct CDR3 sequences, roughly 8.7% occurring once. The same sample was also used in a study of yellow fever vaccine responses in identical twins.

Sequenced sample: CD8+ T cells sorted from blood. These receptors were obtained from a woman in her late teens or twenties in good health.

This chain joins TRBV7-6 and TRBJ1-2, with D unresolved. With 2 bases removed from V and 0 bases from J, the gap between germline ends came to 10 bases. Germline V gene lookup returns CDR1 SGHVS and CDR2 FNYEAQ. The CDR3 runs to 15 residues. CDR3 in DNA: TGTGCCAGCAGCTTAACGGCAGATTCTAACTATGGCTACACCTTC. Its translation: CASSLTADSNYGYTF.

The chain uses TRBV5-1 and TRBJ2-5, with TRBD2 matching 7 bases. The germline CDR1 and CDR2 sequences are SGHRS and YFSETQ. The J segment lost 5 bases and the V segment lost 3 bases, leaving 10 bases of the junction unmatched. This CDR3 is 15 amino acids long. This chain's CDR3 is CASSSTPGTMETQYF. As DNA, the CDR3 is TGCGCCAGCAGCTCTACTCCCGGGACTATGGAGACCCAGTACTTC.

Many counts were recorded for this clonotype. The chain recombines TRBV3-1 with TRBJ2-3; no reliable D call. The CDR3 sequence is 16 residues long. Trimming removed 1 base from V and 2 bases from J, with 13 bases in between. The V gene's germline CDR1 is LGHDT and CDR2 YNNKEL (reference sequence). The CDR3: CASSQVQLEPTDTQYF. The CDR3 coding sequence is TGTGCCAGCAGCCAAGTGCAGCTAGAGCCCACAGATACGCAGTATTTT.

The V and J genes are TRBV30 and TRBJ2-3, with D perhaps TRBD2 (7 bases). Trimming left V 3 bases short and J 4 bases short, with 26 bases between. This CDR3 spans 18 amino acids. The V gene's germline CDR1 is GTSNPN and CDR2 SVGIG (reference sequence). CDR3 region: CAWSPRAGASFFSDTQYF. The CDR3 DNA sequence: TGTGCCTGGAGCCCGAGGGCGGGGGCGAGCTTTTTTTCAGATACGCAGTATTTT.

Of note for this clonotype: The junction differs from germline at one of its ends, possibly a read error. The chain employs TRBV7-7 and TRBJ2-1, with 10 bases identical to TRBD1. Germline-derived CDR1 and CDR2 are SSHAT and FNYEAQ (reference sequence). The length of the CDR3 is 16 residues. This CDR3 reads CASSFADRGPYNEQFF. CDR3 sequence (DNA): TGTGCTAGCAGCTTCGCAGACAGGGGGCCCTACAATGAGCAGTTCTTC.

This clonotype was counted at least ten times. The chain links TRBV9 to TRBJ2-5; TRBD1 matches 7 bases. The CDR3 loop spans 16 amino acids. J lost 1 base, V lost 4 bases, and 10 bases had no gene match. Germline V gives CDR1 SGDLS, CDR2 YYNGEE. CDR3 sequence: CASSPRTGQLQETQYF. CDR3 in DNA: TGTGCCAGCAGCCCCCGGACAGGCCAGCTCCAAGAGACCCAGTACTTC.

This clonotype was recorded at least ten times. The rearrangement uses TRBV7-2 and TRBJ1-4; D unclear. Looked up from germline, CDR1 is SGHTA and CDR2 is FQGNSA. Trimming shortened V by 5 bases and J by 4 bases, and 14 bases separated the two germline ends. The CDR3 length is 15 residues. DNA for the CDR3: TGTGCCAGCAGCCCCCGTTTGGCCATTAATGAAAAACTGTTTTTT. Translated, it gives CASSPRLAINEKLFF.

Only a few counts were recorded for this clonotype. This chain uses TRBV20-1 with TRBJ2-2; tentatively, D is TRBD1 or TRBD2 (5 bases each). The CDR3 contains 15 residues. The germline V and J ends were trimmed by 0 bases and 3 bases, with 11 bases remaining between them. CDR1 and CDR2 (germline): DFQATT, SNEGSKA (reference sequence). Here the CDR3 reads CSARERGVYTGELFF. The CDR3 DNA reads TGCAGTGCTAGAGAAAGAGGGGTGTACACCGGGGAGCTGTTTTTT.

CDR3 bases: TGTGCCAGCAGCCAAGGCTCGGTTGACCCGACTGGGGCCAACGTCCTGACTTTC. It translates to CASSQGSVDPTGANVLTF. The V and J genes are TRBV14 and TRBJ2-6; unclear D gene. The CDR3 runs 18 residues. Trimming left V 1 base short and J 2 bases short, with 15 bases between. CDR1 is SGHDN, CDR2 FVKESK, per germline.

The chain employs TRBV4-1 and TRBJ2-7, with D possibly being TRBD2 (5 bases). The CDR3 length is 14 residues. The V end lost 0 bases, the J end lost 5 bases, and 11 bases lay between the germline ends. Germline V gives CDR1 MGHRA, CDR2 YSYEKL. CDR3 bases: TGCGCCAGCAGCCAAGATTCCCGAGGGAACGAGCAGTACTTC. Translation gives CASSQDSRGNEQYF.

This clonotype has only a few counts. The chain has TRBV11-2 and TRBJ2-7; tentative D call: TRBD2 (6 bases). The CDR3 consists of 14 residues. CDR1 and CDR2 (germline): SGHAT, FQNNGV. V was pared by 4 bases and J by 3 bases, with 13 bases between. The CDR3 nucleotides are TGTGCCAGCAGCTGGGAGGAGGAGATCTACGAGCAGTACTTC. Translating gives CASSWEEEIYEQYF.

J is TRBJ2-5 and V is TRBV7-9; maybe TRBD2 (6 bases). This CDR3 is 17 amino acids long. Germline V gene lookup returns CDR1 SEHNR and CDR2 FQNEAQ (reference sequence). Trimming removed 5 bases from V and 4 bases from J, with 23 bases in between. The CDR3 DNA sequence: TGTGCCAGCAGCATTCCGGGACTCGAAGAGGGGTTAGAGACCCAGTACTTC. Translated: CASSIPGLEEGLETQYF.

The chain joins TRBV10-3 to TRBJ1-1; no reliable D call. Germline-derived CDR1 and CDR2 are ENHRY and SYGVKD. This CDR3 is 13 amino acids long. Trimming pared 0 bases from V and 1 base from J, leaving 3 bases between. The DNA of the CDR3 is TGTGCCATCAGTGAGTCGGGGAACACTGAAGCTTTCTTT. Protein: CAISESGNTEAFF.

The chain combines TRBV29-1 with TRBJ1-1, with D unclear. The CDR3 runs 11 residues. Germline loops: CDR1 SQVTM, CDR2 ANQGSEA. V dropped 1 base and J dropped 4 bases, with 4 bases sitting between them. This chain's CDR3 is CSVEASTEAFF. CDR3 coding DNA: TGCAGCGTTGAAGCTTCCACTGAAGCTTTCTTT. The complete variable domain, with remaining parts taken from reference TRBV29-1 and TRBJ1-1, reads SAVISQKPSRDICQRGTSLTIQCQVDSQVTMMFWYRQQPGQSLTLIATANQGSEATYESGFVIDKFPISRPNLTFSTLTVSNMSPEDSSIYLCSVEASTEAFFGQGTRLTVV.

V gene TRBV6-1 combines with J gene TRBJ2-1, with D possibly matching TRBD2 (5 bases). The V end lost 6 bases, the J end lost 0 bases, and 15 bases lay between the germline ends. The CDR3 loop spans 16 amino acids. Germline CDR1 and CDR2: MNHNS and SASEGT. The CDR3 DNA reads as TGTGCCAGCAGCAATCTAGCCCTGAGCTCCTACAATGAGCAGTTCTTC. It specifies CASSNLALSSYNEQFF.